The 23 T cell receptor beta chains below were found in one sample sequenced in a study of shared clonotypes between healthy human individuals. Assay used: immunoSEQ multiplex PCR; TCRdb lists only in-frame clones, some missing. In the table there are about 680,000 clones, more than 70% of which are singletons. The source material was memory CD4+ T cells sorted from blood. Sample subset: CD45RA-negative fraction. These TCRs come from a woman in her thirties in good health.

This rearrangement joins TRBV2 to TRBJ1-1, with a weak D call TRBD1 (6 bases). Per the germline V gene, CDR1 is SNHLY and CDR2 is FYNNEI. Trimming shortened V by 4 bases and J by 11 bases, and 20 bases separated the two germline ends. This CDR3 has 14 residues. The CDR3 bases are TGTGCCAGCAGTGCCGATGTGGGGACACACTTGGCTTTCTTT. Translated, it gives CASSADVGTHLAFF.

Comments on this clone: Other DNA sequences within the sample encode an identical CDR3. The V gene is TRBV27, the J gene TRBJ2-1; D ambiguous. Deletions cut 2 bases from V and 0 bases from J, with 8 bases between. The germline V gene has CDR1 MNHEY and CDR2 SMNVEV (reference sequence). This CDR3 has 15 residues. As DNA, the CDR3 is TGTGCCAGCAGTTTAAGTGTCAGCTCCTACAATGAGCAGTTCTTC. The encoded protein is CASSLSVSSYNEQFF.

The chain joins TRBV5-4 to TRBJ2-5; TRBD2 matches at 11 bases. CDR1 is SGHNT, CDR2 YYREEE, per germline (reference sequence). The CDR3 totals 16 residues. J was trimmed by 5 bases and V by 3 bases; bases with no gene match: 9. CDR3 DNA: TGTGCCAGCAGCTCGGGGGGTTCTAGCGGGAGGGAGACCCAGTACTTC. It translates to CASSSGGSSGRETQYF.

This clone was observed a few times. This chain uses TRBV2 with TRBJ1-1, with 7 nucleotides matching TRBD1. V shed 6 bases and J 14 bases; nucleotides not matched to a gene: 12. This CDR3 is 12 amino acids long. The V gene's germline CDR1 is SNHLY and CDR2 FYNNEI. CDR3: CASRTDRARLFF. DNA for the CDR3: TGTGCCAGCAGGACCGACAGGGCCCGATTATTCTTT. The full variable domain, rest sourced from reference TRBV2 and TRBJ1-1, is EPEVTQTPSHQVTQMGQEVILRCVPISNHLYFYWYRQILGQKVEFLVSFYNNEISEKSEIFDDQFSVERPDGSNFTLKIRSTKLEDSAMYFCASRTDRARLFFGQGTRLTVV.

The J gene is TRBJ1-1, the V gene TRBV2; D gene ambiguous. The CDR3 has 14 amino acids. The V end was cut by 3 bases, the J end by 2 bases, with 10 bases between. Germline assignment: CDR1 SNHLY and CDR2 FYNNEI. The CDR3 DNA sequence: TGTGCCAGCAGTGATAAGGGCGGTAACACTGAAGCTTTCTTT. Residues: CASSDKGGNTEAFF.

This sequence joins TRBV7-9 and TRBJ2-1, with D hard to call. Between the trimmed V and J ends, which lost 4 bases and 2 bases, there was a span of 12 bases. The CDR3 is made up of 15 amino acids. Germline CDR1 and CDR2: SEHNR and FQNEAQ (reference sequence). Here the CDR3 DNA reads TGTGCCAGCAGCTATCCTGATGGTGCCTACAATGAGCAGTTCTTC. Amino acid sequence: CASSYPDGAYNEQFF.

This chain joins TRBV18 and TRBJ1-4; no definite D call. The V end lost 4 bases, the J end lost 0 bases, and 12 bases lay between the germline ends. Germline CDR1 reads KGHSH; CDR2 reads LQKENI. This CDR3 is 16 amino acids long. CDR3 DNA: TGTGCCAGCTCACTATTAGACGGAGCAACTAATGAAAAACTGTTTTTT. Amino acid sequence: CASSLLDGATNEKLFF.

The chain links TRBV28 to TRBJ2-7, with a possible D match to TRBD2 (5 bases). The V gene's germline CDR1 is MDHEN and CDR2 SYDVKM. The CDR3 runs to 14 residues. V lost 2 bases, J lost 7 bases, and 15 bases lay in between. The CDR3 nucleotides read TGTGCCAGCAGTTTAGTTGGGCCAAGAGGGGAGCAGTACTTC. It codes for CASSLVGPRGEQYF.

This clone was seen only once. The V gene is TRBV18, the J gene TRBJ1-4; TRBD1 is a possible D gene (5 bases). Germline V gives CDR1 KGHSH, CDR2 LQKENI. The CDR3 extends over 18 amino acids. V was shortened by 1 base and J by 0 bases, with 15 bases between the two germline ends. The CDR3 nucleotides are TGTGCCAGCTCACCACTGGGGCAGGGTCAGTCAACTAATGAAAAACTGTTTTTT. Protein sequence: CASSPLGQGQSTNEKLFF.

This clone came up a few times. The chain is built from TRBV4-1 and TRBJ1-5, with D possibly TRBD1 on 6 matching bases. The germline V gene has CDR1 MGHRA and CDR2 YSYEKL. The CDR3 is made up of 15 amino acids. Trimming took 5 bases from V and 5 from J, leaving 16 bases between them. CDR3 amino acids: CASSVSQGLHQPQHF. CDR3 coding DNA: TGCGCCAGCAGCGTCTCACAGGGCCTCCATCAGCCCCAGCATTTT.

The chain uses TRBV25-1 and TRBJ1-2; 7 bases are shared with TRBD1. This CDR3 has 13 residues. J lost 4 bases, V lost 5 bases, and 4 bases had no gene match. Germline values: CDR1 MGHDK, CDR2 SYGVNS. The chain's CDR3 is CASSTGDSYGYTF. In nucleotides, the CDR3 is TGTGCCAGCAGTACAGGGGATTCCTATGGCTACACCTTC.

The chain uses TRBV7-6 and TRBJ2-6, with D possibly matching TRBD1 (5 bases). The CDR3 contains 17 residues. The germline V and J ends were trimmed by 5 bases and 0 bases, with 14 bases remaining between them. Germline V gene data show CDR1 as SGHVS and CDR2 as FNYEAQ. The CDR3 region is CASSPTVLGSGANVLTF. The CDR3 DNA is TGTGCCAGCAGCCCGACAGTTTTGGGCTCTGGGGCCAACGTCCTGACTTTC.

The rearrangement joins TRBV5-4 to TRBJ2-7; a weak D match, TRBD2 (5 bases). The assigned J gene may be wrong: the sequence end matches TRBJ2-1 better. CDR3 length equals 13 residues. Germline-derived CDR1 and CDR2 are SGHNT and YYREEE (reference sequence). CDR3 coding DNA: TGTGCCAGCAGTTTCGGACTTCTCAATGAGCAGTTCTTC. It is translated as CASSFGLLNEQFF.

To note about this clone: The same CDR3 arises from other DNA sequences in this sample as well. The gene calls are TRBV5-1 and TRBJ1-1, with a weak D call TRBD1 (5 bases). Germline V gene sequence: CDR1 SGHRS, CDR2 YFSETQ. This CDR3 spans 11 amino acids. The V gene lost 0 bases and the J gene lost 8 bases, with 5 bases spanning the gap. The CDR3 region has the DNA TGCGCCAGCAGCTTGGAGGGGGAAGCTTTCTTT. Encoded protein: CASSLEGEAFF.

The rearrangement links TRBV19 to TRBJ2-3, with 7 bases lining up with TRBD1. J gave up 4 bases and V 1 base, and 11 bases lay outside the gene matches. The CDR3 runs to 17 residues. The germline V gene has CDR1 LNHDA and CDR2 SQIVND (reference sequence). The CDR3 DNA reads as TGTGCCAGTAGTATAGCCTCAACAGGGGTGTTTTCAGATACGCAGTATTTT. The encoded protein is CASSIASTGVFSDTQYF.

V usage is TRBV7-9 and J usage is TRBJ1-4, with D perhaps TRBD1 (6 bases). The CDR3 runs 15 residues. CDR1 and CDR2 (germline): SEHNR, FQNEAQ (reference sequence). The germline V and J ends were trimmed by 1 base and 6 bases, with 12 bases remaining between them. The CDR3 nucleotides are TGTGCCAGCAGCTTAGGGTCGGGGGCAGATGAAAAACTGTTTTTT. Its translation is CASSLGSGADEKLFF.

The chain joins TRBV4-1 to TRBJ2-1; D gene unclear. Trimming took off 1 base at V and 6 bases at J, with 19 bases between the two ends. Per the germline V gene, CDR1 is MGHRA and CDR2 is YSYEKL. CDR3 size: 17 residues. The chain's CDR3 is CASSQGSGGPRSNEQFF. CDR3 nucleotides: TGCGCCAGCAGCCAAGGCTCGGGTGGCCCCCGCAGCAATGAGCAGTTCTTC.

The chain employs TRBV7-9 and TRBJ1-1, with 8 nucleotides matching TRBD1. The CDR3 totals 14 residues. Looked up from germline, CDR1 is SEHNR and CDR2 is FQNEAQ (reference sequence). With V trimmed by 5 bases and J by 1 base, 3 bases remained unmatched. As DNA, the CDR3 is TGTGCCAGCAGCCCAGACAGGGGGAACACTGAAGCTTTCTTT. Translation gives CASSPDRGNTEAFF.

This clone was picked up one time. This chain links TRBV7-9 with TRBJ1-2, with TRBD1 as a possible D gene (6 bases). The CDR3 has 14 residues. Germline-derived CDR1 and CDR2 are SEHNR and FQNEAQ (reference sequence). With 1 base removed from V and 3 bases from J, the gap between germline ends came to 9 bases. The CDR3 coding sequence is TGTGCCAGCAGCTTAGTGTGGACAGACTATGGCTACACCTTC. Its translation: CASSLVWTDYGYTF.

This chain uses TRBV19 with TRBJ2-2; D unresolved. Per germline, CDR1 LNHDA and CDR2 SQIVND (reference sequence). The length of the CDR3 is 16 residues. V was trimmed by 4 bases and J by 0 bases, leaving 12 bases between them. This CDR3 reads CASSSNGQANTGELFF. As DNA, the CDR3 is TGTGCCAGTAGTAGTAACGGGCAAGCGAACACCGGGGAGCTGTTTTTT.

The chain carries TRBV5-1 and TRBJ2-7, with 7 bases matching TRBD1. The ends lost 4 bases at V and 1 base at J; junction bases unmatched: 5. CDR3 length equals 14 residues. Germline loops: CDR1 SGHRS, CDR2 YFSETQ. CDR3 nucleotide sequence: TGCGCCAGCAGCGCTCCGGGACAGTCCTACGAGCAGTACTTC. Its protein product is CASSAPGQSYEQYF. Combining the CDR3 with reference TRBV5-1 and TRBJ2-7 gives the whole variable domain KAGVTQTPRYLIKTRGQQVTLSCSPISGHRSVSWYQQTPGQGLQFLFEYFSETQRNKGNFPGRFSGRQFSNSRSEMNVSTLELGDSALYLCASSAPGQSYEQYFGPGTRLTVT.

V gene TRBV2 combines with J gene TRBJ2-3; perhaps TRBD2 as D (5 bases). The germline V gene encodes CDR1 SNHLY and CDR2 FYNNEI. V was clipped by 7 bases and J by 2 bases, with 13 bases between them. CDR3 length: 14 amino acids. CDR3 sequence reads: CASKLVQFTDTQYF. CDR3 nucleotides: TGTGCCAGCAAACTAGTGCAGTTCACAGATACGCAGTATTTT.

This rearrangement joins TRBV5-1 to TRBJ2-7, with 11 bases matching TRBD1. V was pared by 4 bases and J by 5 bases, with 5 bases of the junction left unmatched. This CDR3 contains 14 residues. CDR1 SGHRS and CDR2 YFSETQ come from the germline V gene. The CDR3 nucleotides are TGCGCCAGCAGCCGGGACAGGGGGGCAAACGAGCAGTACTTC. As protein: CASSRDRGANEQYF.